The 29 T cell receptor beta chains below all came from one sample that was sequenced in a study of T cells in Graves' hyperthyroidism and ophthalmopathy. Amplified TCR beta CDR3 regions derived from RNA transcripts. When the TCR CDR3 underwent first-round RT-PCR, the HTBI primer set was used. TCRdb called the multiplex PCR reads again in MiXCR, with one record for every CDR3 protein. Altogether about 250,000 distinct CDR3 sequences are present, approximately 23% being singletons, with the ten largest covering 50% to 75%. Material: blood. The source of these receptors is a man younger than 40 with Graves' ophthalmopathy.

The gene calls are TRBV30 and TRBJ2-2; D gene unclear. CDR3 size: 13 residues. CDR1 GTSNPN and CDR2 SVGIG come from the germline V gene (reference sequence). Deletions cut 3 bases from V and 6 bases from J, with 11 bases between. CDR3 coding DNA: TGTGCCTGGAGCGTACGATCTGCCGGGGAGCTGTTTTTT. Protein sequence: CAWSVRSAGELFF.

CDR3 DNA sequence: TGTGCCAGCAGGAGGGGTTCCTCTGGAAACACCATATATTTT. Residues: CASRRGSSGNTIYF. This chain uses TRBV6-2 or TRBV6-3 with TRBJ1-3; D might be TRBD1 (5 bases). Trimming removed 6 bases at V and 0 bases at J, with 9 bases between. Per germline, CDR1 MNHEY and CDR2 SVGEGT. The CDR3 consists of 14 residues.

There are a few counts of this clonotype. The rearrangement uses TRBV28 and TRBJ2-1; 10 bases agree with TRBD2. Per the germline V gene, CDR1 is MDHEN and CDR2 is SYDVKM. This CDR3 comprises 15 residues. V lost 5 bases and J lost 5; bases outside the gene matches: 6. Here the CDR3 reads CASSVSGRPNNEQFF. DNA for the CDR3: TGTGCCAGCAGTGTTAGCGGGAGGCCGAACAATGAGCAGTTCTTC.

The chain couples TRBV2 to TRBJ2-1; 7 positions match TRBD2. Unmatched junction bases numbered 2, after V lost 11 bases and J lost 7 bases. The CDR3 is 10 amino acids. Germline lookup yields CDR1 SNHLY and CDR2 FYNNEI. The CDR3 nucleotides are TGTGCCCGCGGGAGTAATGAGCAGTTCTTC. This encodes CARGSNEQFF.

This clonotype was seen many times. CDR3 protein: CSAGEGPENTEAFF. As DNA, the CDR3 is TGCAGTGCTGGGGAGGGACCGGAGAACACTGAAGCTTTCTTT. The chain employs TRBV20-1 and TRBJ1-1, with a weak D call TRBD1 (5 bases). The CDR3 is 14 amino acids. V dropped 5 bases and J dropped 1 base, with 14 bases sitting between them. Germline CDR1 and CDR2: DFQATT and SNEGSKA (reference sequence).

The chain employs TRBV20-1 and TRBJ2-3; TRBD2 matches 10 bases. V lost 7 bases and J lost 0; bases outside the gene matches: 10. The CDR3 contains 16 residues. Germline CDR1 is DFQATT and CDR2 is SNEGSKA (reference sequence). The DNA for the CDR3 is TGCAGTGTTCTTCCGACTAGCGGGCCTAGCACAGATACGCAGTATTTT. This encodes CSVLPTSGPSTDTQYF.

There are a few counts of this clonotype. The chain links TRBV18 to TRBJ1-2; D gene ambiguous. Trimming removed 2 bases from V and 4 bases from J, with 11 bases in between. CDR1 is KGHSH, CDR2 LQKENI, per germline. The CDR3 consists of 14 residues. CDR3 in DNA: TGTGCCAGCTCACCAGGGCAGGAGTCCTATGGCTACACCTTC. Translation gives CASSPGQESYGYTF. The full variable domain, its missing parts supplied by reference TRBV18 and TRBJ1-2, is NAGVMQNPRHLVRRRGQEARLRCSPMKGHSHVYWYRQLPEEGLKFMVYLQKENIIDESGMPKERFSAEFPKEGPSILRIQQVVRGDSAAYFCASSPGQESYGYTFGSGTRLTVV.

CDR3 DNA sequence: TGTGCCAGCAGCCAATCGACCAGAGGTGCTGACACCGGGGAGCTGTTTTTT. Translation gives CASSQSTRGADTGELFF. This sequence joins TRBV7-9 and TRBJ2-2; D remains unclear. The V and J ends lost 5 bases and 3 bases respectively, with 19 bases between them. Germline CDR1 SEHNR, CDR2 FQNEAQ (reference sequence). The CDR3 runs 17 residues.

This clonotype showed up many times. The chain has TRBV2 and TRBJ2-1, with a tentative D call TRBD2 (5 bases). Germline V gene sequence: CDR1 SNHLY, CDR2 FYNNEI. Trimming removed 3 bases at V and 0 bases at J, with 9 bases between. This CDR3 is built from 15 residues. The CDR3 region is CASSERRSSYNEQFF. The CDR3 DNA follows: TGTGCCAGCAGTGAGCGGAGGAGCTCCTACAATGAGCAGTTCTTC.

The gene calls are TRBV6-1 and TRBJ1-2; D perhaps matches TRBD1 (5 bases). The CDR3 is 13 amino acids. Trimming cost V 10 bases and J 7 bases, with 19 bases left between them. Germline-derived CDR1 and CDR2 are MNHNS and SASEGT. The CDR3 coding sequence is TGTGCCACCTTCGACACTCGGGGCTGTGGCTACACCTTC. It translates to CATFDTRGCGYTF.

This chain connects TRBV7-8 to TRBJ2-5, with no clear D. This CDR3 comprises 12 residues. The germline CDR1 and CDR2 sequences are SGHVS and FQNEAQ. V was pared by 4 bases and J by 7 bases, with 10 bases between. The CDR3 DNA reads TGTGCCAGCAGCTCCGGACCGGGGACCCAGTACTTC. Translation: CASSSGPGTQYF.

This chain joins TRBV11-3 and TRBJ1-6; tentatively, D is TRBD1 (5 bases). Germline V gene sequence: CDR1 SGHNT, CDR2 YENEEA. The V end was cut by 9 bases, the J end by 8 bases, with 20 bases between. The CDR3 is made up of 15 amino acids. In DNA form, the CDR3 reads TGTGCCAGTAGTAACCTTGGGGGTGCGGATTCACCCCTCCACTTT. It encodes CASSNLGGADSPLHF.

This clonotype was observed many times. This chain links TRBV7-6 with TRBJ2-2; possible D gene TRBD2, 6 bases. Trimming removed 5 bases from V and 7 bases from J, with 17 bases in between. CDR3 size: 15 residues. Germline CDR1 SGHVS, CDR2 FNYEAQ. As DNA, the CDR3 is TGTGCCAGCAGCGCATCTCAAATAGCGGTCGGGGAGCTGTTTTTT. This gives the protein CASSASQIAVGELFF.

V gene TRBV12-3 or TRBV12-4 combines with J gene TRBJ2-7; possibly TRBD2 for D (6 bases). The CDR3 contains 15 residues. V lost 8 bases and J lost 1, with 18 bases in between. The CDR3 is CASGGGLAASYEQYF. As DNA, the CDR3 is TGTGCCAGCGGGGGAGGACTGGCGGCTTCCTACGAGCAGTACTTC.

This clonotype was seen only once. The CDR3 sequence is CSARDGRETQYF. CDR3 coding DNA: TGCAGTGCTAGAGATGGGAGGGAGACCCAGTACTTC. The chain has TRBV20-1 and TRBJ2-5; D is possibly TRBD2 (6 bases). This CDR3 has 12 residues. Trimming removed 0 bases from V and 5 bases from J, with 7 bases in between. Germline V lookup: CDR1 DFQATT, CDR2 SNEGSKA (reference sequence).

This chain uses TRBV24-1 with TRBJ1-2; weak D call: TRBD1 (5 bases). V was clipped by 4 bases and J by 8 bases, with 10 bases between them. The CDR3 loop spans 12 amino acids. Germline V lookup: CDR1 KGHDR, CDR2 SFDVKD. For the CDR3, the DNA is TGTGCCACCAGTGACTCAGGGTTCGGCTACACCTTC. Protein sequence: CATSDSGFGYTF.

In this sample, this clonotype turned up many times. The chain employs TRBV11-1 and TRBJ1-4; D is uncertain. The CDR3 is 15 residues long. Germline lookup yields CDR1 SGHAT and CDR2 FQDESV (reference sequence). Trimming cost V 7 bases and J 0 bases, with 12 bases left between them. The DNA of the CDR3 is TGTGCCAGCACCTCGTCGGCGGCAACTAATGAAAAACTGTTTTTT. Amino acids: CASTSSAATNEKLFF.

The table lists this clonotype with many counts. This chain's CDR3 is CAWGNRGSSYNEQFF. The CDR3 DNA is TGTGCCTGGGGAAACAGGGGAAGCTCCTACAATGAGCAGTTCTTC. The rearrangement uses TRBV30 and TRBJ2-1; TRBD1 agrees at 7 bases. V lost 5 bases and J lost 0; bases outside the gene matches: 7. Germline CDR1 reads GTSNPN; CDR2 reads SVGIG (reference sequence). The CDR3 loop spans 15 amino acids.

This clonotype was seen more than once but under ten times. The chain links TRBV20-1 to TRBJ1-3; D remains unclear. The CDR3 contains 14 residues. Trimming removed 3 bases at V and 8 bases at J, with 17 bases between. Germline values: CDR1 DFQATT, CDR2 SNEGSKA (reference sequence). CDR3 nucleotide sequence: TGCAGTGCTAGGGATCCTTTGAGAATTGACACCATATATTTT. It translates to CSARDPLRIDTIYF.

This clonotype was seen many times. V gene TRBV7-2 combines with J gene TRBJ2-7; 8 positions match TRBD2. This CDR3 has 15 residues. The germline V gene encodes CDR1 SGHTA and CDR2 FQGNSA. V gave up 5 bases and J gave up 6 bases; unmatched junction bases: 12. CDR3 protein: CASSQRGGRVGEQYF. CDR3 DNA: TGTGCCAGCAGCCAACGCGGGGGGCGCGTGGGCGAGCAGTACTTC.

Details on this clonotype: A much larger clone differs from this one at a single base, so this may be a read error. In DNA form, the CDR3 reads TGTGCCAGCTCACGCGCCTTGCAGGGCAGGGATGAGCAGTCCTTC. This translates into CASSRALQGRDEQSF. The chain has TRBV18 and TRBJ2-1; TRBD1 is a possible D gene (5 bases). CDR3 length equals 15 residues. CDR1 KGHSH and CDR2 LQKENI come from the germline V gene.

V is TRBV4-1 and J is TRBJ2-1; 11 bases are shared with TRBD1. The CDR3 runs 16 residues. The junction had 5 bases not matched to a gene; V was cut back by 0 bases and J by 7 bases. Germline lookup yields CDR1 MGHRA and CDR2 YSYEKL. The CDR3 region is CASSQDWGQGENEQFF. The CDR3 nucleotides read TGCGCCAGCAGCCAAGATTGGGGACAGGGGGAGAATGAGCAGTTCTTC.

This clonotype was counted only a few times. The rearrangement joins TRBV18 to TRBJ2-1; the match to TRBD2 covers 7 bases. The CDR3 runs 16 residues. Germline values: CDR1 KGHSH, CDR2 LQKENI. The trim removed 6 bases at V and 3 bases at J, leaving 11 bases unmatched. The CDR3 bases are TGTGCCAGCTCTCCTACATCGGCTAGCGGCTACAATGAGCAGTTCTTC. Its protein product is CASSPTSASGYNEQFF.

The CDR3 DNA follows: TGTGCCACCAGTGACCGGGACAGGAGAGGGACTAGCGGATTGGATGAGCAGTTCTTC. It specifies CATSDRDRRGTSGLDEQFF. This rearrangement joins TRBV24-1 to TRBJ2-1, with 11 positions matching TRBD2. V shed 4 bases, J shed 8 bases, and the junction held 18 bases outside the gene matches. This CDR3 is built from 19 residues. Germline V lookup: CDR1 KGHDR, CDR2 SFDVKD.

This clonotype came up many times. V and J are TRBV30 and TRBJ2-5; no reliable D call. The germline gives CDR1 GTSNPN, CDR2 SVGIG (reference sequence). The CDR3 runs to 15 residues. DNA for the CDR3: TGTGCATCGGATGTGGCAGTCCACCCTCAAGAGACCCAGTACTTC. It yields the protein CASDVAVHPQETQYF.

The J gene is TRBJ2-7, the V gene TRBV9; D is unresolved. The germline V and J ends were trimmed by 4 bases and 3 bases, with 20 bases remaining between them. From germline, CDR1 is SGDLS and CDR2 YYNGEE. The CDR3 covers 16 residues. CDR3 amino acids: CASSPLIAAVYYEQYF. Here the CDR3 DNA reads TGTGCCAGCAGCCCCCTCATCGCGGCGGTCTACTACGAGCAGTACTTC.

There are many counts of this clonotype. The chain employs TRBV3-1 and TRBJ2-5; TRBD2 might be the D (6 bases). V lost 3 bases, J lost 10 bases, and 12 bases lay in between. Germline CDR1 LGHDT, CDR2 YNNKEL (reference sequence). CDR3 size: 12 residues. The CDR3 region is CASSQTTGGQYF. The CDR3 bases are TGTGCCAGCAGCCAGACCACCGGGGGCCAGTACTTC.

This clonotype has just a few counts. This chain uses TRBV4-2 with TRBJ2-2, with TRBD2 matching 8 bases. Germline V gene sequence: CDR1 LGHNA, CDR2 YNFKEQ. This CDR3 is 15 amino acids long. V was clipped by 4 bases and J by 0 bases; unmatched bases: 1. CDR3 nucleotide sequence: TGTGCCAGCAGCCGAGCGGGAGCGAACACCGGGGAGCTGTTTTTT. It translates to CASSRAGANTGELFF.

This clonotype was seen a few times. The gene calls are TRBV18 and TRBJ2-3; D not certain. This CDR3 is 14 amino acids long. Germline V gene sequence: CDR1 KGHSH, CDR2 LQKENI. Trimming shortened V by 3 bases and J by 0 bases, and 7 bases separated the two germline ends. CDR3 DNA: TGTGCCAGCTCACCGAGTCGCAGCACAGATACGCAGTATTTT. Residues: CASSPSRSTDTQYF. The full variable domain, with the rest looked up from reference TRBV18 and TRBJ2-3, is NAGVMQNPRHLVRRRGQEARLRCSPMKGHSHVYWYRQLPEEGLKFMVYLQKENIIDESGMPKERFSAEFPKEGPSILRIQQVVRGDSAAYFCASSPSRSTDTQYFGPGTRLTVL.